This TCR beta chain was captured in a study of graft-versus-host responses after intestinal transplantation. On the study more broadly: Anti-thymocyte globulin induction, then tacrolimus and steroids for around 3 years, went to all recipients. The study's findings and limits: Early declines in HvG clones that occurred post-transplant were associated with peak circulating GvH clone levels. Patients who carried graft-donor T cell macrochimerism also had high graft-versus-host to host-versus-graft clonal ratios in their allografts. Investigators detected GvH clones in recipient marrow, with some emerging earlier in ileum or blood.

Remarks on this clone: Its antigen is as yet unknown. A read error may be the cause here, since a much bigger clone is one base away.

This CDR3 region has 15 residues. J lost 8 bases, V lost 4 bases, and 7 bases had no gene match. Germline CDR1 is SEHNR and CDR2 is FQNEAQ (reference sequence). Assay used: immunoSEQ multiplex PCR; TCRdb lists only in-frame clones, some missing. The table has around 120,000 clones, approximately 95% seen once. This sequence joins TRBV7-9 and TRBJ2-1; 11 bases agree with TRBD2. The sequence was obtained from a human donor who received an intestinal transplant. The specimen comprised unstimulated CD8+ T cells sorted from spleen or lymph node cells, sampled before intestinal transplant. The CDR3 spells CASSSIAGGPDEQFF. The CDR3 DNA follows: TGTGCCAGCAGCTCAATAGCGGGAGGGCCCGATGAGCAGTTCTTC.